The text below deals with one T cell receptor beta chain. Its antigen is undetermined. These data belong to a study of shared clonotypes between healthy human individuals. Across the whole study: CD4 naive and memory got three plates each, CD8 naive two, CD8 memory one. Study outcomes and limitations: Generation probabilities of non-shared clonotypes were lower (relative to those shared by all four donors).

This CDR3 spans 12 amino acids. Germline loops: CDR1 SGHDT, CDR2 YYEEEE. Trimming took 3 bases from V and 10 from J; bases not matched to a gene: 4. Produced via immunoSEQ multiplex PCR; TCRdb's table is partial and in-frame only. Here the sample spans about 1.4 million clones, roughly 97% being singletons. The receptor comes from a man aged 30-40 years in good health. The specimen was naive CD4+ T cells sorted from blood. The subset here: CD45RA+ positively selected. J is TRBJ2-1 and V is TRBV5-6; 7 nucleotides agree with TRBD1. DNA for the CDR3: TGTGCCAGCAGCTCGGGACAGTTGGAGCAGTTCTTC. It encodes CASSSGQLEQFF.